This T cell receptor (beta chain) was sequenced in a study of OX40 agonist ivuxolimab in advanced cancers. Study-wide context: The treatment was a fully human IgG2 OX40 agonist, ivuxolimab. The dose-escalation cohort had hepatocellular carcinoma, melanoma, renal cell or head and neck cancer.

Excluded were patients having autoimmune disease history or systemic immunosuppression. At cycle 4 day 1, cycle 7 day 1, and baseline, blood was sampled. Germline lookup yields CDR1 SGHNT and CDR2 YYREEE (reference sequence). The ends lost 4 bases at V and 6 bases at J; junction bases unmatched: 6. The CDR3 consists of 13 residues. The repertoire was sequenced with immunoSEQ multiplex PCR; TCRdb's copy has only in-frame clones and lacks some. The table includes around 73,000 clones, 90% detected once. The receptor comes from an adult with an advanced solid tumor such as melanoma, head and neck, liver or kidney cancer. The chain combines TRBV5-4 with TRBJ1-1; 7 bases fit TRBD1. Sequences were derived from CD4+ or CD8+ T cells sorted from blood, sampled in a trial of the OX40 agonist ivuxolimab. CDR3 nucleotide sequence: TGTGCCAGCAGCGAAGGGGGCCGCCCTGAAGCTTTCTTT. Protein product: CASSEGGRPEAFF.